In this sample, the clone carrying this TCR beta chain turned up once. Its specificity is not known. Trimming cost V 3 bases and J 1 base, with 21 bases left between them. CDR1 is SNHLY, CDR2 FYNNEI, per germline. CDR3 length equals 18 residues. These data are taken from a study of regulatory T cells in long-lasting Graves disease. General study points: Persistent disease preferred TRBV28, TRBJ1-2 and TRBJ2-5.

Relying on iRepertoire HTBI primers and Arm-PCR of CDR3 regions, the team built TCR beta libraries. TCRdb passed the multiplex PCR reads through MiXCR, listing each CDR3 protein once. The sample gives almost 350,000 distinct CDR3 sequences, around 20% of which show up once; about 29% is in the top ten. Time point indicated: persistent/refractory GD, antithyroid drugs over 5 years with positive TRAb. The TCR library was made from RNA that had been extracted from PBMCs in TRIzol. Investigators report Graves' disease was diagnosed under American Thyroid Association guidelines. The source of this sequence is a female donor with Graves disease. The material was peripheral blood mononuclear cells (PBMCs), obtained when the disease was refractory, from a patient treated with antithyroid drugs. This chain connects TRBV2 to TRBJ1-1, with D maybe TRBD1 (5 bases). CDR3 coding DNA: TGTGCCAGCAGTGATCCCGGGGGTCTTAGGAGGGAGAACACTGAAGCTTTCTTT. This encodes CASSDPGGLRRENTEAFF.